Below, 22 T cell receptor beta chains from the same sample are listed, as sequenced in a study of regulatory T cells in long-lasting Graves disease. Sequencing libraries for TCR beta were prepared with iRepertoire HTBI primers and Arm-PCR of CDR3 regions. TCRdb re-analysed the multiplex PCR reads in MiXCR, keeping a single row per CDR3 protein. The sample contains 500,000 to 700,000 distinct CDR3 sequences, 16% of which appear only once. As to time point: newly diagnosed GD, antithyroid drugs for less than 3 months. Researchers made the TCR library from RNA that was extracted from PBMCs. The same data also contributed to another study, on T cells in Graves' hyperthyroidism and ophthalmopathy.

The input for sequencing was peripheral blood mononuclear cells (PBMCs), taken at new diagnosis, from a patient treated with antithyroid drugs. These receptors were taken from a woman aged 30 to 39 with Graves disease.

The chain has TRBV5-1 and TRBJ2-1; 9 bases fit TRBD2. V lost 2 bases to trimming and J lost 5 bases; unmatched junction nucleotides: 5. CDR3 length: 15 residues. CDR1 and CDR2 (germline): SGHRS, YFSETQ. The CDR3 reads CASSLGGRANNEQFF. The CDR3 DNA reads TGCGCCAGCAGCTTAGGCGGGAGGGCCAACAATGAGCAGTTCTTC.

V is TRBV11-2 and J is TRBJ2-5, with TRBD1 matching over 7 bases. The germline gives CDR1 SGHAT, CDR2 FQNNGV. The CDR3 is made up of 16 amino acids. Unmatched junction bases numbered 11, after V lost 0 bases and J lost 7 bases. The CDR3 nucleotides are TGTGCCAGCAGCTTAGATTGGCAGGGGGTCCAGGGGACCCAGTACTTC. Translated, it gives CASSLDWQGVQGTQYF.

This clonotype was picked up many times. The chain carries TRBV10-3 and TRBJ2-7, with 8 bases matching TRBD1. Germline loops: CDR1 ENHRY, CDR2 SYGVKD. J lost 4 bases, V lost 4 bases, and 6 bases had no gene match. The CDR3 totals 14 residues. Here the CDR3 DNA reads TGTGCCATCAGTGTAGACAGGGGTGCTTACGAGCAGTACTTC. It encodes CAISVDRGAYEQYF.

The chain is built from TRBV5-5 and TRBJ2-1; 10 positions match TRBD2. TRBJ2-5 explains the end of the DNA better; the J call may be wrong. Germline assignment: CDR1 SGHKS and CDR2 YYEKEE (reference sequence). The CDR3 totals 16 residues. In nucleotides, the CDR3 is TGTGCCAGCAGTTTTGGACTAGCGGAGGAACAAGAGACCCAGTACTTC. Its protein is CASSFGLAEEQETQYF.

This clonotype has ten or more counts. The chain employs TRBV6-5 and TRBJ2-2; 7 nucleotides line up with TRBD2. CDR1 and CDR2 (germline): MNHEY, SVGAGI. V shed 2 bases and J 6 bases; nucleotides not matched to a gene: 3. This CDR3 comprises 14 residues. The CDR3 sequence: CASSYGLEAGELFF. The CDR3 nucleotides read TGTGCCAGCAGTTACGGACTAGAGGCCGGGGAGCTGTTTTTT.

This clonotype was recorded a few times. The rearrangement links TRBV19 to TRBJ2-7, with 7 bases identical to TRBD2. Germline V lookup: CDR1 LNHDA, CDR2 SQIVND (reference sequence). CDR3 size: 15 residues. Trimming took 10 bases from V and 0 from J; bases not matched to a gene: 12. For the CDR3, the DNA is TGTGCCACGGCGGTCCCCGGGACTAACTCCTACGAGCAGTACTTC. Amino acids: CATAVPGTNSYEQYF.

In its sample, this clonotype was seen many times. The chain combines TRBV5-1 with TRBJ1-1; D not certain. The CDR3 consists of 14 residues. The V gene's germline CDR1 is SGHRS and CDR2 YFSETQ. Trimming cost V 1 base and J 1 base, with 8 bases left between them. The CDR3 is CASSLWISNTEAFF. As DNA, the CDR3 is TGCGCCAGCAGCTTGTGGATTTCGAACACTGAAGCTTTCTTT.

The V and J genes are TRBV29-1 and TRBJ2-2; 7 nucleotides align to TRBD1. Unmatched junction bases numbered 6, after V lost 7 bases and J lost 1 base. CDR1 SQVTM and CDR2 ANQGSEA come from the germline V gene. The CDR3 spans 14 residues. The CDR3 DNA reads as TGCAGCGCTCGTGGGACAGAGAACACCGGGGAGCTGTTTTTT. It codes for CSARGTENTGELFF.

This clonotype was picked up a small number of times. This chain connects TRBV19 to TRBJ1-5, with D uncertain. Per the germline V gene, CDR1 is LNHDA and CDR2 is SQIVND (reference sequence). This CDR3 region has 16 residues. With 11 bases removed from V and 3 bases from J, the gap between germline ends came to 23 bases. The CDR3 loop reads CASRLGAYHDNQPQHF. The CDR3 nucleotides read TGTGCCTCTCGATTAGGAGCATACCACGACAATCAGCCCCAGCATTTT.

The chain combines TRBV19 with TRBJ1-5; D gene unclear. V dropped 7 bases and J dropped 0 bases, with 19 bases sitting between them. The CDR3 sequence is 17 residues long. Germline CDR1 is LNHDA and CDR2 is SQIVND (reference sequence). The CDR3 is CASINTAGTISNQPQHF. The CDR3 nucleotides are TGTGCCAGTATCAACACGGCCGGTACTATTAGCAATCAGCCCCAGCATTTT.

This clonotype has at least ten counts. The V and J genes are TRBV28 and TRBJ1-2; TRBD1 might be the D (5 bases). The CDR3 loop spans 13 amino acids. Germline V gene data show CDR1 as MDHEN and CDR2 as SYDVKM. V lost 2 bases and J 4 bases, leaving 8 bases between the germline ends. The CDR3 region has the DNA TGTGCCAGCAGTTTAGGGGGGATCTATGGCTACACCTTC. This translates into CASSLGGIYGYTF.

This chain joins TRBV5-1 and TRBJ2-1; D ambiguous. This CDR3 contains 15 residues. Germline V gives CDR1 SGHRS, CDR2 YFSETQ. V lost 0 bases and J 4 bases, leaving 11 bases between the germline ends. CDR3 bases: TGCGCCAGCAGCTTGGCGCAGTCCGATTACAATGAGCAGTTCTTC. Translation gives CASSLAQSDYNEQFF.

This clonotype was seen a few times. An end of the junction does not agree with germline; a read error may underlie this. The chain combines TRBV6-4 with TRBJ2-6; a weak D match, TRBD1 (6 bases). The germline V gene has CDR1 MRHNA and CDR2 SNTAGT. The CDR3 sequence is 18 residues long. CDR3 protein: CASRIPSGDNSGANVLTF. CDR3 nucleotides: TGTGCCAGCAGAATCCCTAGTGGGGACAACTCTGGGGCAAACGTCCTGACTTTC.

In its sample, this clonotype was seen once. The chain is built from TRBV13 and TRBJ2-5, with D uncertain. This CDR3 has 13 residues. Germline CDR1 reads PRHDT; CDR2 reads FYEKMQ (reference sequence). Trimming shortened V by 3 bases and J by 5 bases, and 10 bases separated the two germline ends. CDR3 sequence reads: CASSFDSVETQYF. The CDR3 nucleotides are TGTGCCAGCAGCTTCGACTCCGTGGAGACCCAGTACTTC.

The chain's CDR3 is CAWSPGGTGNTIYF. In DNA form, the CDR3 reads TGTGCCTGGAGTCCAGGGGGGACTGGAAACACCATATATTTT. The chain links TRBV30 to TRBJ1-3; TRBD1 matches 7 bases. V was clipped by 2 bases and J by 2 bases; unmatched bases: 3. CDR1 GTSNPN and CDR2 SVGIG come from the germline V gene (reference sequence). This CDR3 comprises 14 residues.

The sample holds a few counts of this clonotype. J is TRBJ2-2 and V is TRBV27, with no clear D. Germline CDR1 MNHEY, CDR2 SMNVEV (reference sequence). The ends were cut back, 4 bases at V and 4 bases at J, with 7 bases in the middle. CDR3 length: 13 amino acids. The CDR3 region is CASSSVGTGELFF. As DNA, the CDR3 is TGTGCCAGCAGTTCCGTCGGCACCGGGGAGCTGTTTTTT.

A few counts support this clonotype. This chain connects TRBV7-9 to TRBJ2-1, with D unclear. CDR3 length: 14 amino acids. In germline, CDR1 is SEHNR, CDR2 FQNEAQ (reference sequence). The V and J ends lost 2 bases and 7 bases respectively, with 12 bases between them. The CDR3 loop is CASSLTGGANEQFF. DNA for the CDR3: TGTGCCAGCAGCTTAACCGGTGGAGCGAATGAGCAGTTCTTC. Full variable domain (outside the CDR3, taken from reference TRBV7-9 and TRBJ2-1): DTGVSQNPRHKITKRGQNVTFRCDPISEHNRLYWYRQTLGQGPEFLTYFQNEAQLEKSRLLSDRFSAERPKGSFSTLEIQRTEQGDSAMYLCASSLTGGANEQFFGPGTRLTVL.

Many counts were recorded for this clonotype. This chain links TRBV28 with TRBJ1-1; D not resolved. The germline V gene encodes CDR1 MDHEN and CDR2 SYDVKM. This CDR3 is 15 amino acids long. V was clipped by 4 bases and J by 2 bases, with 14 bases between them. The CDR3 region is CASSSDRRLNTEAFF. As DNA, the CDR3 is TGTGCCAGCAGTTCCGACCGACGGCTCAACACTGAAGCTTTCTTT.

As for this clonotype: A much larger clone differs by one base, so this may be a read error. The CDR3 DNA is TGTGCCAGCAGTTATGTCTCCTCTGGAAACACCACATATTTT. Amino acid sequence: CASSYVSSGNTTYF. This chain uses TRBV12-3 or TRBV12-4 with TRBJ1-3; D remains ambiguous. The CDR3 consists of 14 residues.

This clonotype was detected ten times or more. J is TRBJ1-4 and V is TRBV11-2, with a tentative D call TRBD1 (5 bases). This CDR3 is 14 amino acids long. Germline lookup yields CDR1 SGHAT and CDR2 FQNNGV. Deletions cut 7 bases from V and 8 bases from J, with 17 bases between. The CDR3 DNA follows: TGTGCCAGCACCCTGGCAGGGAGGCGCGAAAAACTGTTTTTT. It is translated as CASTLAGRREKLFF. Full variable domain (remainder filled in from reference TRBV11-2 and TRBJ1-4): EAGVAQSPRYKIIEKRQSVAFWCNPISGHATLYWYQQILGQGPKLLIQFQNNGVVDDSQLPKDRFSAERLKGVDSTLKIQPAKLEDSAVYLCASTLAGRREKLFFGSGTQLSVL.

The chain links TRBV6-1 to TRBJ1-2, with 11 bases that match TRBD1. Unmatched junction bases numbered 9, after V lost 10 bases and J lost 8 bases. The CDR3 contains 13 residues. Per germline, CDR1 MNHNS and CDR2 SASEGT. CDR3 DNA sequence: TGTGCCATCCTGGGACAGGGGGTAGTCGGCTACACCTTC. Its protein is CAILGQGVVGYTF.

This clonotype was counted a few times. The chain couples TRBV19 to TRBJ2-3, with 7 nucleotides matching TRBD2. Trimming at V came to 6 bases and at J to 0 bases, leaving 6 bases not matched to a gene. The CDR3 is made up of 15 amino acids. Per germline, CDR1 LNHDA and CDR2 SQIVND (reference sequence). The DNA for the CDR3 is TGTGCCAGTAGGGGCGGGAGTGGGAGCACAGATACGCAGTATTTT. It codes for CASRGGSGSTDTQYF.